This T cell receptor (beta chain) appears in the sequencing data of a study of control samples from healthy donors and cancer patients. Clones were sequenced by immunoSEQ multiplex PCR, and TCRdb holds only the in-frame ones, with some missing. The table has about 170,000 clones, approximately 86% seen once; the top ten hold roughly 5%. Germline-derived CDR1 and CDR2 are MDHEN and SYDVKM. This CDR3 is built from 15 residues. The junction had 11 bases not matched to a gene; V was cut back by 8 bases and J by 1 base. The sequencing input was blood. The clonotype comes from a woman between 25 and 40 years old in good health. The chain couples TRBV28 to TRBJ2-7; TRBD1 agrees at 7 bases. The CDR3 DNA reads as TGTGCCAGCTTCCCCGGGGACAGATTTTCCTACGAGCAGTACTTC. Translating gives CASFPGDRFSYEQYF.